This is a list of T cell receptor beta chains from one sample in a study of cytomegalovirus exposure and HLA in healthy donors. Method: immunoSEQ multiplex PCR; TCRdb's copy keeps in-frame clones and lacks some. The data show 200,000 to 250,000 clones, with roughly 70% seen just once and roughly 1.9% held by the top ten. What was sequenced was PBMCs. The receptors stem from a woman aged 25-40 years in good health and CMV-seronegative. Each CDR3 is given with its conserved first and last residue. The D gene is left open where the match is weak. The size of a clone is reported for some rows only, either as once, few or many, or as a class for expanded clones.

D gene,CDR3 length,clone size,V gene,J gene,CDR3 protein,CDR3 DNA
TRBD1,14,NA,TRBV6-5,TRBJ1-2,CASTYQGGVYGYTF,TGTGCCAGCACCTATCAAGGGGGCGTCTATGGCTACACCTTC
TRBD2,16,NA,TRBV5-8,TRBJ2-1,CASSLDGTTTYNEQFF,TGTGCCAGCAGCTTAGACGGGACTACCACCTACAATGAGCAGTTCTTC
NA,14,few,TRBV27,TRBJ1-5,CASSLSRGNQPQHF,TGTGCCAGCAGTTTAAGCAGGGGCAATCAGCCCCAGCATTTT
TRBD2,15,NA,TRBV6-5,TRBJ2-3,CAICCPREVTDTQYF,TGTGCCATCTGCTGCCCCCGGGAGGTAACAGATACGCAGTATTTT
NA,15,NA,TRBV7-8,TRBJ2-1,CASSVRVPPYNEQFF,TGTGCCAGCAGCGTCCGGGTACCTCCCTACAATGAGCAGTTCTTC
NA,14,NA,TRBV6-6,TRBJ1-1,CASSNRVGNTEALF,TGTGCCAGCAGTAACAGGGTAGGGAACACTGAAGCTCTCTTT
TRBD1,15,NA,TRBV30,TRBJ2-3,CAWSPGTGSTDTQYF,TGTGCCTGGTCCCCCGGGACAGGGAGCACAGATACGCAGTATTTT
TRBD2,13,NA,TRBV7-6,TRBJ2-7,CASGKGRAYEQYF,TGTGCTAGCGGGAAAGGGCGGGCCTACGAGCAGTACTTC
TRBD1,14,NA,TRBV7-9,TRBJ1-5,CASAGTGEHQPQHF,TGTGCCAGCGCGGGGACAGGAGAACATCAGCCCCAGCATTTT
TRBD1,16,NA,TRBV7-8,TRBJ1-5,CASSSRGGTENQPQHF,TGTGCCAGCAGCTCCAGAGGGGGGACAGAGAATCAGCCCCAGCATTTT
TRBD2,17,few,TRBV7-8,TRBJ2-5,CASSRSDSGRARETQYF,TGTGCCAGCAGCCGTAGTGATAGCGGGAGGGCCCGGGAGACCCAGTACTTC
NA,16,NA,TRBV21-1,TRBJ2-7,CASSPWGWREGDEQYF,TGTGCCAGCAGCCCCTGGGGATGGCGGGAGGGTGACGAGCAGTACTTC
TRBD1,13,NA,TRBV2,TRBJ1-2,CASSEGTGNGYTF,TGTGCCAGCAGTGAAGGGACAGGGAATGGCTACACCTTC
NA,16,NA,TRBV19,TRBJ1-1,CASRVNRVGLNTEAFF,TGTGCCAGTAGGGTAAACAGGGTGGGCCTGAACACTGAAGCTTTCTTT
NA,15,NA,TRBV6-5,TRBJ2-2,CASSPKWGHTGELFF,TGTGCCAGCAGCCCTAAATGGGGCCACACCGGGGAGCTGTTTTTT
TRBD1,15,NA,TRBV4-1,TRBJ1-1,CASSQGTGGLTEAFF,TGCGCCAGCAGCCAAGGAACAGGGGGCTTGACTGAAGCTTTCTTT
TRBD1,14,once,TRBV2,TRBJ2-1,CASRGQGSRDEQFF,TGTGCCAGCCGTGGACAGGGGTCGAGGGATGAGCAGTTCTTC
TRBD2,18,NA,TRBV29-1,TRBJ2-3,CSVVSSGLAVDLGDTQYF,TGCAGCGTCGTTAGTAGTGGACTAGCGGTCGACCTTGGGGATACGCAGTATTTT
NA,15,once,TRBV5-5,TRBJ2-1,CASSLRDNSYNEQFF,TGTGCCAGCAGCTTGAGGGACAATTCCTACAATGAGCAGTTCTTC
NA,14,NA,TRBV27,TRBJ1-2,CASSLGTPLGGYTF,TGTGCCAGCAGTTTAGGGACTCCTTTAGGTGGCTACACCTTC
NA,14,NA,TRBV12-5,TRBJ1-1,CASAQTIGGNEAFF,TGTGCTAGTGCGCAAACTATAGGGGGAAATGAAGCTTTCTTT
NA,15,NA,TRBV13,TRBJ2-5,CASSYRETGQETQYF,TGTGCCAGCAGCTATCGAGAGACAGGCCAAGAGACCCAGTACTTC
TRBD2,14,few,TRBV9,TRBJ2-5,CASSVDSGKETQYF,TGTGCCAGCAGCGTAGATAGCGGGAAAGAGACCCAGTACTTC
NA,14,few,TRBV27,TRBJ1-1,CASRRLLMNTEAFF,TGTGCCAGCAGGAGACTCCTCATGAACACTGAAGCTTTCTTT
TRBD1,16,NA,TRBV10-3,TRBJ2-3,CAISGTGLTLTDTQYF,TGTGCCATCAGTGGGACAGGTTTGACATTGACAGATACGCAGTATTTT
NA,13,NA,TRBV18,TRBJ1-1,CASSPTLNTEAFF,TGTGCCAGCTCACCCACATTGAACACTGAAGCTTTCTTT
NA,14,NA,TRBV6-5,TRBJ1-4,CASSYGPEVGKLFF,TGTGCCAGCAGTTACGGGCCAGAAGTCGGAAAGCTGTTTTTT
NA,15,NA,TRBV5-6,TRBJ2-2,CASRRTGKGAGELFF,TGTGCCAGCAGGCGAACAGGGAAAGGCGCCGGGGAGCTGTTTTTT
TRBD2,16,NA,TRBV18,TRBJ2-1,CASSPGQAGAAGEQFF,TGTGCCAGCTCACCAGGACAAGCGGGGGCGGCGGGGGAGCAGTTCTTC
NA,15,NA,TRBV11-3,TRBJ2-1,CASSTSRGGRDEQFF,TGTGCCAGCAGTACTAGTAGGGGGGGGAGGGATGAGCAGTTCTTC
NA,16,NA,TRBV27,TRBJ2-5,CASSLSGAGGQETQYF,TGTGCCAGCAGTTTATCGGGGGCAGGTGGCCAAGAGACCCAGTACTTC
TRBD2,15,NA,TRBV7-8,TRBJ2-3,CASSLGGGATDTQYF,TGTGCCAGCAGCTTAGGCGGGGGGGCGACAGATACGCAGTATTTT
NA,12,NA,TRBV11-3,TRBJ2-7,CASSRQYSEQYF,TGTGCCAGCAGTCGACAGTACAGCGAGCAGTACTTC
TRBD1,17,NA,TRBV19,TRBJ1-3,CASSKTGGPSSGNTIYF,TGTGCCAGTAGTAAGACAGGGGGCCCATCCTCTGGAAACACCATATATTTT
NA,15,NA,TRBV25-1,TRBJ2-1,CASSEAGPSYNEQFF,TGTGCCAGCAGTGAAGCGGGGCCCTCCTACAATGAGCAGTTCTTC
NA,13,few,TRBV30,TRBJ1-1,CASDRGVNTEAFF,TGTGCCTCAGACCGGGGGGTCAACACTGAAGCTTTCTTT
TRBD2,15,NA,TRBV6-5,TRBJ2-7,CASRRGLAGTYEQYF,TGTGCCAGCAGACGAGGACTAGCGGGAACCTACGAGCAGTACTTC
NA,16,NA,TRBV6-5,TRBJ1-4,CASSYSGLKGNEKLFF,TGTGCCAGCAGTTACTCGGGACTCAAGGGTAATGAAAAACTGTTTTTT
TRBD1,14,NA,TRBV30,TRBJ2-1,CAWAGRGFMNEQFF,TGTGCCTGGGCAGGCAGGGGGTTCATGAATGAGCAGTTCTTC
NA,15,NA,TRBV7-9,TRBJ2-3,CASSPRDSPTDTQYF,TGTGCCAGCAGCCCACGGGACTCGCCCACAGATACGCAGTATTTT
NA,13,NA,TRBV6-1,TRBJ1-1,CASSARQFTEAFF,TGTGCCAGCAGTGCCCGACAGTTCACTGAAGCTTTCTTT
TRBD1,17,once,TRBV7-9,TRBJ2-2,CASRLLTGRLPSGELFF,TGTGCCAGCAGACTTCTGACAGGGCGGCTTCCCTCCGGGGAGCTGTTTTTT
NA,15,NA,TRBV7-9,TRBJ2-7,CASSLPASETYEQYF,TGTGCCAGCAGCTTACCCGCCAGCGAGACCTACGAGCAGTACTTC
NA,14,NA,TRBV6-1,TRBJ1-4,CASSYSPGNEKLFF,TGTGCCAGCAGTTATTCCCCGGGGAATGAAAAACTGTTTTTT
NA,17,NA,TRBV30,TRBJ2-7,CAWREGRIAGGYYEQYF,TGTGCCTGGAGGGAGGGGAGGATCGCTGGGGGGTACTACGAGCAGTACTTC
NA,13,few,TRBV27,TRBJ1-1,CASSLQMNTEAFF,TGTGCCAGCAGTTTACAGATGAACACTGAAGCTTTCTTT
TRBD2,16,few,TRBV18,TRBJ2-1,CASSQPETSGSNEQFF,TGTGCCAGCTCACAGCCCGAGACTAGCGGCAGCAATGAGCAGTTCTTC
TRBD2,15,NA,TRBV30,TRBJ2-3,CAWTRGGGGADTQYF,TGTGCCTGGACGCGAGGGGGCGGGGGGGCAGATACGCAGTATTTT
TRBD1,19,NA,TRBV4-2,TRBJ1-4,CASSQPIRDRGPGNEKLFF,TGTGCCAGCAGCCAACCGATCCGGGACAGGGGCCCGGGGAATGAAAAACTGTTTTTT
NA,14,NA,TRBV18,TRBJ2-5,CASSLEQGQETQYF,TGTGCCAGCTCACTAGAACAGGGCCAAGAGACCCAGTACTTC
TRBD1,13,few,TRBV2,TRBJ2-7,CATLWDSSYEQYF,TGTGCCACTCTCTGGGACAGCTCCTACGAGCAGTACTTC
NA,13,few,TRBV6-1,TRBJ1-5,CAHAGALNQPQHF,TGTGCCCACGCAGGGGCCCTTAATCAGCCCCAGCATTTT
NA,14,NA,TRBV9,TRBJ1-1,CASSVSDMNTEAFF,TGTGCCAGCAGCGTGTCAGACATGAACACTGAAGCTTTCTTT